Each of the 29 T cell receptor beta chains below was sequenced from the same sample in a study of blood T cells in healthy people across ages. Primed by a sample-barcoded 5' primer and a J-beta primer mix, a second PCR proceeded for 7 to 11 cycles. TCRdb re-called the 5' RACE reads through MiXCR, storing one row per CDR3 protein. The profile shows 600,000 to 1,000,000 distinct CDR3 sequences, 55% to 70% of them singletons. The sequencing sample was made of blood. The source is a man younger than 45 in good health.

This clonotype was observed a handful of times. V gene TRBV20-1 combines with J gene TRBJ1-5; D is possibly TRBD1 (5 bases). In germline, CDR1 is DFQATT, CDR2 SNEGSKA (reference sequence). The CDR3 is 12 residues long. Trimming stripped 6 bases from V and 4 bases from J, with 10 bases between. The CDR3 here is CSAKDRNQPQHF. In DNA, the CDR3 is TGCAGTGCCAAAGACAGAAATCAGCCCCAGCATTTT.

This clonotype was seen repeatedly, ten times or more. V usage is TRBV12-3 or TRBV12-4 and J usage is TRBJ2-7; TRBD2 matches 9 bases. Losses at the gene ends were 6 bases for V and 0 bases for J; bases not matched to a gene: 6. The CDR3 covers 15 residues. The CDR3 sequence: CASSLSSGGSYEQYF. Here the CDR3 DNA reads TGTGCCAGCAGCCTAAGTAGCGGGGGCTCCTACGAGCAGTACTTC.

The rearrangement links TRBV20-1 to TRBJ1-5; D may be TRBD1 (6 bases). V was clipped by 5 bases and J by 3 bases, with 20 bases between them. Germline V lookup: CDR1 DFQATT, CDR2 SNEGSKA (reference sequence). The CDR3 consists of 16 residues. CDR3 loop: CSAGKQGRNTNQPQHF. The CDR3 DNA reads TGCAGTGCTGGAAAACAGGGAAGGAATACCAATCAGCCCCAGCATTTT.

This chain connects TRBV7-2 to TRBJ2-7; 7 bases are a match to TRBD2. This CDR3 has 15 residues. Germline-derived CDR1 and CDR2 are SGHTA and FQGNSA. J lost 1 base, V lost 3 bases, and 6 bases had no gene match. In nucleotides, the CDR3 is TGTGCCAGCAGCTTGAGCGGGATTAGGTCCTACGAGCAGTACTTC. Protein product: CASSLSGIRSYEQYF.

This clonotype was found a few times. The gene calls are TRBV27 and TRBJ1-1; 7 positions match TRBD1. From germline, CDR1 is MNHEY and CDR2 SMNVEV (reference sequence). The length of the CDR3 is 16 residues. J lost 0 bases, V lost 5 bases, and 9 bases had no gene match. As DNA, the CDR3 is TGTGCCAGCAGTCCAAGACAGGGCGTTATGAACACTGAAGCTTTCTTT. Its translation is CASSPRQGVMNTEAFF.

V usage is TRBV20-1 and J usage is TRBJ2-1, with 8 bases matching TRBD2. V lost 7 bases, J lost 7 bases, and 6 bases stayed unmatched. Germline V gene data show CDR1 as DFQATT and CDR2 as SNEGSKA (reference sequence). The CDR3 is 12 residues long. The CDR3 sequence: CSGTSGVNEQFF. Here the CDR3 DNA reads TGCAGTGGCACTAGCGGCGTAAATGAGCAGTTCTTC.

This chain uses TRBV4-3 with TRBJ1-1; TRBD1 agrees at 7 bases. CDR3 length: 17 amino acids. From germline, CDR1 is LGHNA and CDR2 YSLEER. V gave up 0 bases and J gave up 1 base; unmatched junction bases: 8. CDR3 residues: CASSQDVTGARNTEAFF. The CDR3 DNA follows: TGCGCCAGCAGCCAAGATGTTACAGGGGCAAGGAACACTGAAGCTTTCTTT.

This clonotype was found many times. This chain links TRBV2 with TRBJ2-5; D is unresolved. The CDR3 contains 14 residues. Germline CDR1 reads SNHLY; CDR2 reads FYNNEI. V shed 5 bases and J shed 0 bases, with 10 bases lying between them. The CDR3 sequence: CASSPPVYQETQYF. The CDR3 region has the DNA TGTGCCAGCAGTCCCCCTGTGTACCAAGAGACCCAGTACTTC. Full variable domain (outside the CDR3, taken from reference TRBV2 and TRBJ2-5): EPEVTQTPSHQVTQMGQEVILRCVPISNHLYFYWYRQILGQKVEFLVSFYNNEISEKSEIFDDQFSVERPDGSNFTLKIRSTKLEDSAMYFCASSPPVYQETQYFGPGTRLLVL.

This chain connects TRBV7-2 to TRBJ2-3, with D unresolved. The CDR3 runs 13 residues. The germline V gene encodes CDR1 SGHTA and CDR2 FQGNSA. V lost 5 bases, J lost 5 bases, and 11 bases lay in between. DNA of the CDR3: TGTGCCAGCAGCCAGAGGTGGGGAGATACGCAGTATTTT. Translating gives CASSQRWGDTQYF.

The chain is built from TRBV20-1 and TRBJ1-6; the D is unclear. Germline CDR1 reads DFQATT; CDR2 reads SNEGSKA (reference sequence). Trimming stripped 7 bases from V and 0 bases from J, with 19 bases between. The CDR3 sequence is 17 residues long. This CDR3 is CSVRGAARSSYNSPLHF. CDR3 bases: TGCAGTGTCCGAGGAGCAGCAAGAAGCTCCTATAATTCACCCCTCCACTTT.

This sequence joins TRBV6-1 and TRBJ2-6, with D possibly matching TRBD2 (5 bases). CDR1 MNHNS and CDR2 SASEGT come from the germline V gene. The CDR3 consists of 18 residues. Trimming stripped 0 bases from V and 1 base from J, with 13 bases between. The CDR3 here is CASSEARIWESGANVLTF. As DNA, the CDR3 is TGTGCCAGCAGTGAAGCGCGTATTTGGGAGTCTGGGGCCAACGTCCTGACTTTC.

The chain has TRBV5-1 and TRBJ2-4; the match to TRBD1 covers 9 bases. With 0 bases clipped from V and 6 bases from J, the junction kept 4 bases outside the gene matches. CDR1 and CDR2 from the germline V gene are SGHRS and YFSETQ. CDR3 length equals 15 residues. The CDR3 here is CASSLVGQGGNIQYF. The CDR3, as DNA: TGCGCCAGCAGCTTGGTGGGACAGGGAGGAAACATTCAGTACTTC.

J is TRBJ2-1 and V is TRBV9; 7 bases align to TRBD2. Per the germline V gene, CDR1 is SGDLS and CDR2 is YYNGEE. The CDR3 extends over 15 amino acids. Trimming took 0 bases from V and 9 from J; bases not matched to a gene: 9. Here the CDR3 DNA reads TGTGCCAGCAGCGTAGTGGGATCCCCGGGGGGTGAGCAGTTCTTC. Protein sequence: CASSVVGSPGGEQFF.

The CDR3 nucleotides are TGCAGTGCTAGAGGGACTAGCGGGGGGGCACCAGAGACCCAGTACTTC. Its protein is CSARGTSGGAPETQYF. V usage is TRBV20-1 and J usage is TRBJ2-5; 15 positions agree with TRBD2. The V gene's germline CDR1 is DFQATT and CDR2 SNEGSKA (reference sequence). V dropped 1 base and J dropped 4; count of bases not matched to a gene: 4. The CDR3 covers 16 residues.

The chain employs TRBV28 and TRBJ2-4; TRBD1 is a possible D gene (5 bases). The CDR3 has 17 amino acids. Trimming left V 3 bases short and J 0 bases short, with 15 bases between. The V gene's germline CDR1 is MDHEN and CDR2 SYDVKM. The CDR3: CASSLYGKGLAKNIQYF. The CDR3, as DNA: TGTGCCAGCAGTTTGTACGGCAAGGGGCTAGCCAAAAACATTCAGTACTTC.

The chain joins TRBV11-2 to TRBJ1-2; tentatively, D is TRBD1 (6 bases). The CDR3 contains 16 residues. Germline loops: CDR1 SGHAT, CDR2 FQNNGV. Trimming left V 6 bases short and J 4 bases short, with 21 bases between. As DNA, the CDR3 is TGTGCCAGCAGTTCGAATAAACAGGGCCCGATCTATGGCTACACCTTC. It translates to CASSSNKQGPIYGYTF.

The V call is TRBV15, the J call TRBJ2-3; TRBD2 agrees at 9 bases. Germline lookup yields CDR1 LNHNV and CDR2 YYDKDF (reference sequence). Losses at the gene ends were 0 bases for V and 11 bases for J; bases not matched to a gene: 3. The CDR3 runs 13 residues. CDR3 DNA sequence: TGTGCCACCAGCAGAGAGCGGGGGGGAGGGCAGTATTTT. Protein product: CATSRERGGGQYF.

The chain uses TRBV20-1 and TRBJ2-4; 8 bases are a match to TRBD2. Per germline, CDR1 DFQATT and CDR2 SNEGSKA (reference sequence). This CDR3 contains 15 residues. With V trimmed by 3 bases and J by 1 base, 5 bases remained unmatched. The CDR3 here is CSASRASGAKNIQYF. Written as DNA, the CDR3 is TGCAGTGCTAGTAGGGCTAGCGGGGCCAAAAACATTCAGTACTTC.

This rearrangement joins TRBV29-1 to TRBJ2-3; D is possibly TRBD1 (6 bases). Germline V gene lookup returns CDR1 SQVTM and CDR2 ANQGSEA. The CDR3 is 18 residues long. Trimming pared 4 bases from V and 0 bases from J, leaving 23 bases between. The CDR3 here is CSVARQDKTLTSTDTQYF. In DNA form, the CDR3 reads TGCAGCGTTGCGCGACAGGACAAAACCCTTACGAGCACAGATACGCAGTATTTT.

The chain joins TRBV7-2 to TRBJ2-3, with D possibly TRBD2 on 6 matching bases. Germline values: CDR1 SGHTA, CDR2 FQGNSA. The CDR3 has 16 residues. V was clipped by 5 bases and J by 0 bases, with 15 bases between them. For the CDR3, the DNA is TGTGCCAGCAGCCCTGACGGGACTCTGAGCACAGATACGCAGTATTTT. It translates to CASSPDGTLSTDTQYF.

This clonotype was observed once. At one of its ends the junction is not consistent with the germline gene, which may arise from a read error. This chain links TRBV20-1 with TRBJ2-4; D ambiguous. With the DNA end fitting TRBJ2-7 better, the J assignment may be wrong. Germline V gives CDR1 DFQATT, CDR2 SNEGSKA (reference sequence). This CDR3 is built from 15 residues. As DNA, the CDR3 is TGCGGTGCTAGAGATGTTCAGGACCCAAAAGGCGAGCAGTACTTC. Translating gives CGARDVQDPKGEQYF.

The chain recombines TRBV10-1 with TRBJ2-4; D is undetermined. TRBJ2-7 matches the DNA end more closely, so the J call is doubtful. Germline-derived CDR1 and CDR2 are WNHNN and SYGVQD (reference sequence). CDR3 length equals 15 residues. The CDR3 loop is CASSDQSRNVYEQYF. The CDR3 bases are TGCGCCAGCAGTGATCAAAGCCGGAATGTCTACGAGCAGTACTTC.

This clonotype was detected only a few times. As DNA, the CDR3 is TGTGCCAGCAGCCCGGGACTAGCGGAGCAGGAGCAGTACTTC. Protein: CASSPGLAEQEQYF. The J gene is TRBJ2-7, the V gene TRBV7-8; 11 nucleotides match TRBD2. Germline CDR1 is SGHVS and CDR2 is FQNEAQ. The CDR3 contains 14 residues. V lost 5 bases to trimming and J lost 7 bases; unmatched junction nucleotides: 7.

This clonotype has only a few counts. Written as DNA, the CDR3 is TGCAGCGTTGTCGGGGCGGGCCCCCGTTTCTCCTACAATGAGCAGTTCTTC. It codes for CSVVGAGPRFSYNEQFF. The genes are TRBV29-1 and TRBJ2-1, with D possibly being TRBD1 or TRBD2 (5 bases each). Trimming took off 4 bases at V and 0 bases at J, with 19 bases between the two ends. This CDR3 is built from 17 residues. Germline V gene sequence: CDR1 SQVTM, CDR2 ANQGSEA.

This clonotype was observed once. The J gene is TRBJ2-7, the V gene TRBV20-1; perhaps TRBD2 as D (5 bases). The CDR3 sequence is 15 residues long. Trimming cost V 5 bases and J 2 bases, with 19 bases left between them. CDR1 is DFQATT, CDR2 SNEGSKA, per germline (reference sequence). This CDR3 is CSAQRPDSGTYEQYF. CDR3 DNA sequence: TGCAGTGCTCAACGGCCAGACTCGGGGACCTACGAGCAGTACTTC.

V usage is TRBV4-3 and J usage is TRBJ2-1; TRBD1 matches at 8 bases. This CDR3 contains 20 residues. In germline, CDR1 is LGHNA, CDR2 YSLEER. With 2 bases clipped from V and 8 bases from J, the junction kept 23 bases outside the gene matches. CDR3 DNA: TGCGCCAGCAGCCAACCAGTTGGGGGTAGCGGCCCAGGGGGCCCCCATGAGCAGTTCTTC. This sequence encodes CASSQPVGGSGPGGPHEQFF.

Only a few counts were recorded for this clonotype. For the CDR3, the DNA is TGTGCCAGCAGCCCCGGGACAGCGCTCAATCAGCCCCAGCATTTT. The encoded protein is CASSPGTALNQPQHF. The chain employs TRBV12-3 or TRBV12-4 and TRBJ1-5; 7 nucleotides align to TRBD1. The CDR3 is 15 amino acids. Trimming took 6 bases from V and 3 from J; bases not matched to a gene: 8.

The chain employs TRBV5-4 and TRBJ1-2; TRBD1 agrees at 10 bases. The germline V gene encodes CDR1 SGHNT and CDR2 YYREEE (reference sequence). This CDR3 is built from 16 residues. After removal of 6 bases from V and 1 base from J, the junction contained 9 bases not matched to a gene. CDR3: CASTPDRGILNYGYTF. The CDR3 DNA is TGTGCCAGCACTCCGGACAGGGGGATTCTTAACTATGGCTACACCTTC.

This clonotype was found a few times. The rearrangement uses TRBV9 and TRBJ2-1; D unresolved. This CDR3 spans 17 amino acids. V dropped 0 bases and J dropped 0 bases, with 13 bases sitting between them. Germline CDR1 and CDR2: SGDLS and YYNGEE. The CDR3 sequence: CASSVDPHGSSYNEQFF. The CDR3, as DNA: TGTGCCAGCAGCGTAGATCCCCACGGCAGCTCCTACAATGAGCAGTTCTTC.